This T cell receptor beta chain was sequenced during a study of T cell repertoires in cytomegalovirus infection. The wider study: Shared public TCR beta signatures pointed to both CMV infection and a matching HLA type. Study findings and constraints: CMV carriers with the relevant HLA were identified by cumulative public TCR beta family frequency.

The sample holds many counts of this clonotype. Its antigen is currently unknown. Trimming left V 5 bases short and J 6 bases short, with 19 bases between. CDR1 is SGHTA and CDR2 is FQGNSA in the germline V gene. The CDR3 contains 15 residues. TCRdb ran MiXCR on the reads and lists one entry per CDR3 protein. Found here are approximately 190,000 distinct CDR3 sequences, roughly 27% of them singletons; the top ten hold under 35%. Sequences were obtained from PBMCs. The receptor was isolated from a human donor in good health (CMV status not recorded). Some clones in this sample may be carry-over from other donors' samples. The J gene is TRBJ1-1, the V gene TRBV7-2; tentative D call: TRBD1 (6 bases). As DNA, the CDR3 is TGTGCCAGCAGCCCCCCGGAGGGGACAAGGGCTGAAGCTTTCTTT. Protein sequence: CASSPPEGTRAEAFF.